The T cell receptor beta chain under discussion was sequenced for a study of T-cell memory formation after mild COVID-19. Study in general: The TCR clusters were mostly specific to one donor.

Constant-segment primers served in 5'RACE that generated TCR alpha and TCR beta cDNA libraries bearing sample barcodes and UMIs. TCRdb analysed the 5' RACE reads with MiXCR anew, one entry per CDR3 protein. This sample has 360,000 or so distinct CDR3 sequences, with 28% found just once. The CDR3 runs 15 residues. V gave up 0 bases and J gave up 7 bases, with 16 bases separating them. Germline lookup yields CDR1 SGHRS and CDR2 YFSETQ. This clonotype was observed a handful of times. The target antigen is unknown. Points from the study as a whole: Contracting clones localized mainly to CM and EM when CD4+ and mainly to EMRA when CD8+. That cross-reactive memory joined was suggested by some responding clones appearing in pre-infection memory.

This TCR was sampled from an adult woman who had mild COVID-19 (a few samples of this study predate the infection). Cell type and time point are not known. V and J are TRBV5-1 and TRBJ1-2, with D possibly being TRBD1 (5 bases). The sequencing input was PBMCs or a T cell subset sorted from them (not recorded which). The CDR3 coding sequence is TGCGCCAGCAGCTTGGCGGGTCAGCCCGGGGGTGGCTACACCTTC. Its translation is CASSLAGQPGGGYTF.